This TCR beta chain was recovered during a study of shared clonotypes between healthy human individuals. Broader study findings: The generation probabilities recorded for non-shared clonotypes fell below those of clonotypes shared by all four donors.

The genomic DNA of each subset was split evenly across several immunoSEQ plates. Sequenced by immunoSEQ multiplex PCR; TCRdb stores in-frame clones only, minus some. The sample carries over a million clones, around 97% recorded once. The length of the CDR3 is 16 residues. Trimming stripped 5 bases from V and 6 bases from J, with 21 bases between. CDR1 SGHTA and CDR2 FQGNSA come from the germline V gene. All the donors were Caucasian adults who lived in Nashville, Tennessee. As concerns this clone: Its antigen is as yet unknown.

The sequenced sample was naive CD4+ T cells sorted from blood. Regarding subset: CD45RA+ positively selected. The gene calls are TRBV7-2 and TRBJ2-3; TRBD2 is a possible D gene (6 bases). The origin of this receptor is a man aged 30 to 45 in good health. Here the CDR3 reads CASSLREVAVRDTQYF. Written as DNA, the CDR3 is TGTGCCAGCAGCCTAAGGGAAGTAGCGGTCCGGGATACGCAGTATTTT.